The T cell receptor (beta chain) described here comes from a study of shared clonotypes between healthy human individuals. Study-wide background: Per-donor plates numbered three CD4 naive, three CD4 memory, two CD8 naive and one CD8 memory. Study findings and constraints: A few donors had 4% to 6.5% of their naive CD4 clonotypes in common.

Details on this clone: What it binds is unknown.

TCRdb's table, derived via immunoSEQ multiplex PCR, lists solely in-frame clones and lacks some. The sample has around 1,900,000 clones, about 93% seen once. Naive CD8 isolation took CD45RO-negative cells positively selected for CCR7 and excluded terminally differentiated effector memory CD45RA+ cells. The V end was cut by 3 bases, the J end by 8 bases, with 10 bases between. The CDR3 is 12 amino acids. The germline CDR1 and CDR2 sequences are MDHEN and SYDVKM. This TCR derives from a man between 18 and 35 years old in good health. Some clones in this sample may be carry-over from other donors' samples. The chain joins TRBV28 to TRBJ1-1; no definite D call. The specimen was naive CD8+ T cells from PBMCs. DNA of the CDR3: TGTGCCAGCAGTTTTTCCTTGGGGGAAGCTTTCTTT. Its translation is CASSFSLGEAFF.